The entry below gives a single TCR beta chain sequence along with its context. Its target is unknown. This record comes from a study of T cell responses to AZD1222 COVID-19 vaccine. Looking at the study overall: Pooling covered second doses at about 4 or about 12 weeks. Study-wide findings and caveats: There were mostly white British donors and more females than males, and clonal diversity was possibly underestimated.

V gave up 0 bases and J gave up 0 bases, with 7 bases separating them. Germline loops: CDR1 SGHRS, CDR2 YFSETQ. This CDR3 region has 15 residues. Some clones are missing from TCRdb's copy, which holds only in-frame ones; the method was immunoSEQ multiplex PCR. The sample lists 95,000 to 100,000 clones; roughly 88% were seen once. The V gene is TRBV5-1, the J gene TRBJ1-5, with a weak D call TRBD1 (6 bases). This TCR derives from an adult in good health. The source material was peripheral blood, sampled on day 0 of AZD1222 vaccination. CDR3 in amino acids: CASSLGTASNQPQHF. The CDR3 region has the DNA TGCGCCAGCAGCTTGGGGACAGCTAGCAATCAGCCCCAGCATTTT.